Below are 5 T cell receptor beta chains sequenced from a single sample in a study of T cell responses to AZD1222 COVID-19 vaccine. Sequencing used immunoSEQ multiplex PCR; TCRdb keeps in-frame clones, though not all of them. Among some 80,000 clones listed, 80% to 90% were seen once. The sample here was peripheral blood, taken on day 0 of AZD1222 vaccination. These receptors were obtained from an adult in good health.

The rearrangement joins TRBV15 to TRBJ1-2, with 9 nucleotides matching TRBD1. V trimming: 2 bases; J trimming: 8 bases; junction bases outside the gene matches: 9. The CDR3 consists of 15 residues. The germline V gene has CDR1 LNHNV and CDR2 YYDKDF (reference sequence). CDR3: CATSRTPGQGRGYTF. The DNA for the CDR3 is TGTGCCACCAGCAGAACCCCGGGACAGGGCAGGGGCTACACCTTC.

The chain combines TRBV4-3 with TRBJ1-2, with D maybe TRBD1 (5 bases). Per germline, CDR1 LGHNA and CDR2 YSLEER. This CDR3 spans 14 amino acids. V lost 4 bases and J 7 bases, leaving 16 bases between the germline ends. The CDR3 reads CASSRRQSGGGYTF. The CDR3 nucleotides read TGCGCCAGCAGCCGTAGACAGTCCGGAGGTGGCTACACCTTC.

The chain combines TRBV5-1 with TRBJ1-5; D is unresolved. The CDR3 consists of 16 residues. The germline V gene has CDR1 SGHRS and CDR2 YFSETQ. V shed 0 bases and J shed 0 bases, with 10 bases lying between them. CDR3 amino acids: CASSLAGPYSNQPQHF. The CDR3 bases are TGCGCCAGCAGCTTGGCAGGACCATATAGCAATCAGCCCCAGCATTTT.

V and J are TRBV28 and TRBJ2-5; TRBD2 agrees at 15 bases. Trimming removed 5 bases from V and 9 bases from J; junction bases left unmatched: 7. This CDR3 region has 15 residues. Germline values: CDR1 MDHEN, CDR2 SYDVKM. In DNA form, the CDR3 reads TGTGCCAGCAGTCCGAGAAGGACTAGCGGGGGGGCCCAGTACTTC. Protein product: CASSPRRTSGGAQYF.

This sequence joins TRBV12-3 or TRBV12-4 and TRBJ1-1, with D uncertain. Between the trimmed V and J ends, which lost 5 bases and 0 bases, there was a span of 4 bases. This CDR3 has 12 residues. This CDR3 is CASSRMNTEAFF. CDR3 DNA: TGTGCCAGCAGTCGGATGAACACTGAAGCTTTCTTT.